The present T cell receptor (beta chain) was sequenced within a study of cytomegalovirus exposure and HLA in healthy donors (dated 2017 in TCRdb). Concerning the study at large: In an earlier analysis of under 750 of the donors, under 300 Gb of sequence data and 90 million to 130 million unique TCR beta sequences from about 179 million T cells were reported. Around 320 gigabases of sequencing data and 80 million or so unique TCR sequences were included in an early release covering 550 to 650 HLA-typed donors. Of the roughly 400 genotyped donors, around 81% fell in the genetic ancestry cluster associated with self-reported Caucasian donors. The study aimed to test whether signatures of past pathogen exposure could be identified by cataloging public T cell receptors. The study used immunosequencing to profile the T cell repertoires of several hundred subjects and linked those repertoires to cytomegalovirus serostatus. Besides the first cohort of some 670 subjects, a separate validation cohort made up of over 100 different subjects was used. To predict cytomegalovirus infection status, the study brought together high-throughput TCR immunosequencing, statistical association of individual TCRs with disease status, and machine learning. A later analysis re-analyzed previously published TCR beta repertoires from hundreds of donors and added high-resolution HLA genotyping to study TCR occurrence patterns. Rather than drawing on any new phenotypic data, the later analysis identified candidate immune exposures from TCR beta sequences and the way those sequences occurred across donors. In an earlier analysis of a few hundred of the donors, high-throughput TCR beta sequencing was used to judge whether each TCR beta V gene segment behaved as functional or pseudogenic. Donor age, sex, ethnicity and CMV serostatus were compiled together with the repertoire data. Genome-wide SNP genotypes for about 55% of the 666 donors were used in a later genetic analysis, which treated that subset as a discovery cohort. Every repertoire in the discovery cohort had been generated on one and the same sequencing platform. Both class I and class II loci were covered by HLA typing, at four-digit resolution. The number of typed donors differed by locus: 629-630 for A, B, C, DRB1 and DQB1; some 500 for DQA1; approximately 600 for DPA1; and about 470 for DPB1. Four or five DR-DQ haplotypes were handled as single units for association and clustering, since linkage in the cohort was strong. Among 300 to 500 genotyped donors of the cohort, an average of around 240,000 unique TCR beta nucleotide sequences was sequenced per donor, of which approximately 18% were non-productive. The study at large found these results: Over 15 rarely observed V segments, including chromosome 9 orphons, were excluded from the earlier analysis of some 590 of the donors because counts were too low. The sequencing pipeline was judged likely to have produced a cluster of highly shared sequence variants as a technical artifact. A further reported finding was that TCR beta sequences accurately predicted the HLA-A and HLA-B alleles for most subjects in the first cohort. Broadly in line with IMGT annotations, most TCR beta V segments showed up in productive rearrangements about 87% or about 30% of the time in an earlier analysis of 450 to 600 of the donors. Linkage disequilibrium might explain the correlated functional status among segregating V segments, but an unknown experimental factor could not be excluded. The study gave a list of 150 to 200 TCR beta chains associated with cytomegalovirus. Presence/absence analyses assumed roughly uniform sequencing depth across donors, an assumption that may not hold. Immune exposure information for the cohort was limited to CMV serostatus. A later analysis reported that several top co-occurrence clusters appeared linked to parvovirus B19, influenza, CMV and Epstein-Barr virus. When HLA alleles, especially DR and DQ, strongly co-occurred, attributing TCR associations to individual alleles was difficult. In vitro tests confirmed that a few of the cytomegalovirus-associated TCR beta chains recognize cytomegalovirus antigens. It was suggested by the authors that the approach could potentially be generalized to other disease states and immunological phenotypes. Cytomegalovirus status was reported to be diagnosed by the classifier with high specificity and sensitivity in both the original and validation cohorts. Specific HLA alleles were associated with 16,951 TCR beta sequences at a false discovery rate of 0.05 in a later analysis. Because HLA typing was missing for some donors at each locus, association tests included only the typed subset. In a later analysis, HLA-associated TCR beta chains showed more clonal expansion and lower generation probabilities than non-associated chains that were equally common. In a later analysis, the rate of TCR association differed among HLA loci, with DRB1 alleles having the most associated TCRs and HLA-C alleles having the fewest. In a later analysis, most CMV-associated TCR beta chains were found to appear HLA-restricted, with HLA associations seemingly driven largely by CMV exposure. V-gene and J-gene trimming of TCR beta chains was associated with a missense DCLRE1C variant in a later genetic analysis, and the association was replicated in an independent cohort. Compared with the 666-donor mean, donors in an Asian-associated ancestry cluster had fewer N-insertions in productive TCRs, according to a later genetic analysis. This cohort had only TCR beta chains sequenced, and the lack of alpha or paired-chain data limited which features could be detected. While some public TCRs were present in many individuals, most TCR sequences turned up only very rarely across donors.

The cohort comprised some 700 healthy bone marrow donors. All cohort members were sampled while nominally healthy, although unrecorded immune exposures were likely present. The donor tested CMV seronegative, placing the donor among the 350 or so seronegative members of the cohort. A peripheral blood sample was provided by each donor, and peripheral blood mononuclear cells were used for TCR beta sequencing. The Qiagen DNeasy Blood Extraction Kit was used to extract genomic DNA from the blood cell samples. To note about this clone: Which antigen it targets is not known. No per-base quality is available; no much larger clone lies one base away.

Library generation was performed with the immunoSEQ multiplex PCR assay. The multiplex PCR relied on a mix of 60 forward primers for TCR Vbeta segments and 13 reverse primers for TCR Jbeta segments. The CDR3 region of rearranged TCR beta genes was amplified from genomic DNA by a multiplex PCR assay. Amplified TCR beta libraries were sequenced as 87-base-pair reads on the Illumina HiSeq System. From the authors' description of their analysis: In a later analysis, tens of millions of unique TCR beta chains were counted across the 666 repertoires, and roughly 10 million of these chains were shared by at least two donors. To remove PCR and sequencing errors, raw reads were error-corrected and collapsed into unique sequences using a nearest-neighbor algorithm that merged closely related sequences. V, D and J gene segments were assigned by aligning CDR3 sequences to IMGT reference sequences. For a sequence to be retained, a match of at least six nucleotides to both a V gene segment and a J gene segment was required. Rearrangements were called productive when the CDR3 lacked stop codons and stayed in frame with V and J; all others were non-productive. CDR3 was defined according to IMGT convention as the region running from the second conserved V-encoded cysteine to the conserved J-encoded phenylalanine. Sequences without an unambiguous match to a single V gene segment were excluded from the earlier analysis of a few hundred of the donors. In an earlier analysis of roughly 500 of the donors, V segments were called functional above 56.7% productive rearrangements and were called segregating when the between-donor standard deviation exceeded 5%. A statistical classification framework was built to diagnose cytomegalovirus status from the catalog of TCR beta chain sequences. A later analysis assigned V and J genes by comparing TCR nucleotide sequences with IMGT/GENE-DB human TR gene sequences. Using the TCRdist pipeline, a later analysis assigned CDR3 sequences along with most-parsimonious VDJ recombination scenarios. In a later analysis, every TCR beta chain was defined by the combination of its CDR3 amino acid sequence and its V-gene family, and reads without a unique V-gene family were dropped. In a later analysis, approximately 590 highly shared, low-generation-probability nucleotide sequences were removed to address suspected cross-contamination and a sequencing artifact. In a later analysis, a clonal expansion index for each public chain was calculated from normalized within-repertoire ranks of inferred template counts. Generation probabilities in a later analysis came from a VDJ recombination model fitted to out-of-frame rearrangements, and those results were checked against IGoR. In a later analysis, TCR-TCR, TCR-HLA and TCR-CMV co-occurrence was scored with hypergeometric tests, and a repertoire-size bias correction was applied to TCR pairs. To estimate false discovery rates, a later analysis permuted the HLA or CMV assignments 20 times. In a later analysis, co-occurring TCRs were grouped using DBSCAN, with TCRdist sequence similarity added in when clustering inside HLA-allele-positive subsets. For co-occurrence clustering, repertoires with fewer than 30,000 or more than 120,000 public chains were excluded, along with roughly 5 repertoires with anomalous nucleotide sharing. TCRdb retrieved this table from immuneACCESS and kept in-frame rearrangements only. Not all clones are present; in checked studies, unresolved V genes account for under half, and no reason is known for the remainder. V, J and clone size were drawn from that table, and D and trimming were deduced from the DNA. A total of about 110,000 clones appear in this sample, around 86% of them only once. The top ten clonotypes cover 1.5% to 2% of the sample.

Sequencing input: PBMCs. The source is a man aged 35 to 55 in good health and CMV-seronegative.

The CDR3 region: CAISSETGGRKTEAFF. The sequenced DNA is TGTGCCATCAGTTCCGAGACAGGGGGCCGGAAGACTGAAGCTTTCTTT. The rearrangement combines TRBV10-3 with TRBJ1-1; 10 nucleotides in the junction match TRBD1. V trim: 5 bases; J trim: 5 bases; unmatched bases: 11. The germline V gene gives CDR1 as ENHRY and CDR2 as SYGVKD. The CDR3, from cysteine to phenylalanine, totals 16 residues. Left in the record is the CDR3 DNA by itself, 48 bases read in frame from the first base.